The clone carrying this T cell receptor (beta chain) was seen once. Its antigen is as yet unknown. The CDR3 runs 15 residues. Trimming took 5 bases from V and 0 from J, leaving 13 bases between them. Germline CDR1 SGHTA, CDR2 FQGNSA. These data originate in a study of cytomegalovirus exposure and HLA in healthy donors. Study conclusions and caveats: Per a later analysis, about 15,000 TCR beta sequences showed association with HLA alleles at 0.05 false discovery rate. Reportedly, diagnosis of cytomegalovirus status by the classifier showed high specificity and sensitivity. The authors later found HLA-associated TCR beta chains more clonally expanded than equally common others. With later analysis, a missense DCLRE1C variant became linked to TCR beta V- and J-gene trimming.

Researchers ran the PCR with 60 Vbeta and 13 Jbeta primers. Sequencing used immunoSEQ multiplex PCR; TCRdb keeps in-frame clones, though not all of them. The table lists more than 50,000 clones, 75% to 80% of them singletons. What was sequenced was PBMCs. The chain employs TRBV7-2 and TRBJ2-5, with D possibly TRBD2 on 5 matching bases. The sequence was collected from a female donor in good health and CMV-seronegative. The CDR3 DNA sequence: TGTGCCAGCAGCCTTCAACCGGGGAACCAAGAGACCCAGTACTTC. This translates into CASSLQPGNQETQYF.